This is a list of T cell receptor beta chains from one sample in a study of T cells in Graves' hyperthyroidism and ophthalmopathy. TCRdb reprocessed the multiplex PCR reads with MiXCR, giving one entry per CDR3 protein. Here the sample spans hundreds of thousands of distinct CDR3 sequences, approximately 21% being singletons. The specimen sequenced was blood. The origin of the receptors is a man aged 25-45 years with Graves' ophthalmopathy. The CDR3 runs from the conserved cysteine through the conserved F or W. D genes are given only for firm matches. Size is omitted from some rows. Given values are once, few, many or a class for expanded clones.

j_call	d_call	v_call	clone_size	cdr3_aa	cdr3_nt
TRBJ2-2	NA	TRBV11-3	few	CASSFYSNTGELFF	TGTGCCAGCAGCTTCTACTCGAACACCGGGGAGCTGTTTTTT
TRBJ1-6	TRBD1	TRBV2	NA	CASSVQGENSPFHF	TGTGCCAGCAGTGTACAGGGGGAGAATTCACCCTTCCACTTT
TRBJ2-7	NA	TRBV6-1	NA	CASSGTRGYEQYF	TGTGCCAGCTCAGGGACGCGGGGTTACGAGCAGTACTTC
TRBJ2-5	NA	TRBV2	few	CASQASQETQYF	TGTGCCAGCCAGGCCTCCCAAGAGACCCAGTACTTC
TRBJ2-1	NA	TRBV11-1	many	CASSPEGQRANNEQFF	TGTGCCAGCAGCCCAGAGGGGCAGCGGGCTAACAATGAGCAGTTCTTC
TRBJ2-5	NA	TRBV14	few	CASSYREGTQYF	TGTGCCAGCAGTTACAGGGAAGGGACCCAGTACTTC
TRBJ2-3	NA	TRBV28	few	CASSTGRGRADTQYF	TGTGCCAGCAGTACCGGGAGGGGGCGGGCAGATACGCAGTATTTT
TRBJ2-7	NA	TRBV20-1	many	CSAYPPSSYEQYF	TGCAGTGCTTATCCCCCGAGCTCCTACGAGCAGTACTTC
TRBJ2-1	TRBD2	TRBV5-1	NA	CASSLGLAGGQYNEQFF	TGCGCCAGCAGCTTGGGTCTAGCGGGAGGCCAATACAATGAGCAGTTCTTC
TRBJ1-6	TRBD1	TRBV12-3/TRBV12-4	NA	CATRTGINSPLHF	TGTGCCACCCGGACAGGAATAAATTCACCCCTCCACTTC
TRBJ2-1	NA	TRBV28	many	CASSQTRVQGNEQFF	TGTGCCAGCAGCCAGACTAGAGTTCAGGGCAATGAGCAGTTCTTC
TRBJ2-7	TRBD1	TRBV19	NA	CASSTPGTGSSYEQYF	TGTGCCAGTAGTACCCCCGGGACAGGGAGCTCCTACGAGCAGTACTTC
TRBJ2-7	NA	TRBV7-3	NA	CASSLTAGNEQYF	TGTGCCAGCAGCTTGACGGCAGGGAACGAGCAGTACTTC
TRBJ2-3	NA	TRBV6-1	NA	CASSPGRVSTDTQYF	TGTGCCAGCAGCCCCGGGAGAGTGAGCACAGATACGCAGTATTTT
TRBJ2-5	TRBD1	TRBV4-1	NA	CASSQGQNRGAQETQYF	TGCGCCAGCAGCCAAGGACAAAACAGGGGTGCCCAAGAGACCCAGTACTTC
TRBJ2-5	NA	TRBV7-9	NA	CASIPEFAEEQETQYF	TGTGCCAGCATCCCCGAGTTTGCGGAGGAACAAGAGACCCAGTACTTC
TRBJ2-5	NA	TRBV7-9	few	CASSPPEGGQQETQYF	TGTGCCAGCAGCCCGCCGGAGGGGGGACAACAAGAGACCCAGTACTTC
TRBJ1-3	NA	TRBV5-1	NA	CASANGPGNTIYF	TGCGCCAGCGCTAACGGGCCCGGAAACACCATATATTTT
TRBJ2-3	TRBD1	TRBV7-9	many	CASSSRQGRTDTQYF	TGTGCCAGCAGCTCCCGACAGGGACGCACAGATACGCAGTATTTT
TRBJ2-5	TRBD1	TRBV24-1	few	CATSDYRGSETQYF	TGTGCCACCAGTGACTACAGGGGTTCGGAGACCCAGTACTTC
TRBJ2-5	TRBD1	TRBV15	NA	CATSRVTGGEETQYF	TGTGCCACCAGCAGAGTGACAGGGGGCGAGGAGACCCAGTACTTC
TRBJ2-5	NA	TRBV3-1	many	CASSQGQGKTQYF	TGTGCCAGCAGCCAGGGGCAGGGAAAGACCCAGTACTTC
TRBJ2-2	TRBD1	TRBV7-8	NA	CASSLRDRENTGELFF	TGTGCCAGCAGCTTAAGGGACAGAGAGAACACCGGGGAGCTGTTTTTT
TRBJ1-5	NA	TRBV12-3/TRBV12-4	many	CASSSRVLAQHF	TGTGCCAGCAGTTCCCGGGTCCTTGCCCAGCATTTT
TRBJ2-3	TRBD2	TRBV28	many	CASSGGGSGTDTQYF	TGTGCCAGCAGCGGTGGCGGGAGTGGCACAGATACGCAGTATTTT
TRBJ2-1	TRBD2	TRBV3-1	many	CASSPAASGRHEQFF	TGTGCCAGCAGCCCGGCGGCTAGCGGGAGACATGAGCAGTTCTTC
TRBJ2-5	TRBD2	TRBV14	many	CASSQGILAGGGETQYF	TGTGCCAGCAGCCAAGGAATTCTAGCGGGAGGGGGAGAGACCCAGTACTTC
TRBJ1-5	NA	TRBV12-3/TRBV12-4	few	CASSFLRSNQPQHF	TGTGCCAGCAGTTTTTTGAGGTCCAATCAGCCCCAGCATTTT
TRBJ1-3	NA	TRBV28	NA	CASTRPGRGNTIYF	TGTGCCAGCACCCGGCCGGGACGGGGAAACACCATATATTTT
TRBJ2-5	TRBD1	TRBV11-2	many	CASSFPGQRPWLRETQYF	TGTGCCAGCAGCTTTCCGGGACAGCGACCGTGGCTCCGGGAGACCCAGTACTTC
TRBJ1-2	NA	TRBV18	many	CASSPRIGGANYGYTF	TGTGCCAGCTCACCGAGGATCGGTGGAGCTAACTATGGCTACACCTTC
TRBJ2-3	NA	TRBV5-6	few	CASSFWGSGERADTQYF	TGTGCCAGCAGCTTTTGGGGAAGCGGAGAAAGGGCAGATACGCAGTATTTT
TRBJ2-7	TRBD2	TRBV7-6	NA	CASSLGGSGGPKQYF	TGTGCCAGCAGCTTAGGAGGTAGCGGGGGGCCTAAGCAGTACTTC
TRBJ2-2	NA	TRBV30	NA	CAWVSGDNTGELFF	TGTGCCTGGGTCTCGGGAGACAACACCGGGGAGCTGTTTTTT
TRBJ1-4	TRBD1	TRBV28	many	CASSLKTGNEKLFF	TGTGCCAGCAGTTTAAAGACAGGGAATGAAAAACTGTTTTTT
TRBJ2-7	TRBD2	TRBV19	NA	CASSGRDPHYEQYF	TGTGCCAGTAGTGGGAGGGATCCCCACTACGAGCAGTACTTC
TRBJ2-7	NA	TRBV9	few	CASSVGRSPYEQYF	TGTGCCAGCAGCGTAGGCCGGTCCCCCTACGAGCAGTACTTC
TRBJ2-5	TRBD1	TRBV28	NA	CASTWAGTGGPPEYF	TGTGCCAGCACGTGGGCCGGGACAGGGGGCCCCCCGGAGTACTTC
TRBJ2-1	NA	TRBV19	NA	CASAGIGRVNEQFF	TGTGCCAGTGCGGGGATAGGACGGGTAAATGAGCAGTTCTTC
TRBJ2-7	TRBD1	TRBV29-1	NA	CSVGQGAYEQYF	TGCAGCGTTGGACAGGGGGCCTACGAGCAGTACTTC
TRBJ2-3	TRBD1	TRBV6-5	few	CASSPLGQGFTDTQYF	TGTGCCAGCAGTCCTTTGGGACAGGGGTTCACAGATACGCAGTATTTT
TRBJ1-4	NA	TRBV4-2	few	CASSLVGGSNEKLFF	TGTGCCAGCAGCCTAGTTGGAGGGTCTAATGAAAAACTGTTTTTT